A selection of T cell receptor beta chains follows, all from one sample in a study of control samples from healthy donors and cancer patients. Repertoires were generated with immunoSEQ multiplex PCR, while TCRdb's copy carries only in-frame clones and drops some. The data hold some 200,000 clones, with around 91% observed a single time. Sequencing was done on a sample of blood. The origin of the receptors is a woman aged 25 to 39 in good health. The CDR3 runs from the conserved cysteine through the conserved F or W. The D gene is left open where the match is weak. Where a row states a size, it is once, few, many or the class of an expanded clone; other rows omit it.

J gene	D gene	V gene	clone size	CDR3 protein	CDR3 DNA
TRBJ2-7	TRBD1	TRBV3-1/TRBV3-2	-	CASSQVDRPYEQYF	TGTGCCAGCAGCCAAGTGGACAGGCCCTACGAGCAGTACTTC
TRBJ1-6	TRBD1	TRBV12-3/TRBV12-4	-	CASSGQANSPLHF	TGTGCCAGCAGCGGACAGGCAAATTCACCCCTCCACTTT
TRBJ2-7	-	TRBV28	-	CASSSTSEQYF	TGTGCCAGCAGTTCGACTAGCGAGCAGTACTTC
TRBJ1-5	TRBD1	TRBV28	few	CASSPGQGNQPQHF	TGTGCCAGCAGTCCCGGACAGGGCAATCAGCCCCAGCATTTT
TRBJ1-1	-	TRBV27	-	CASRWRQGEAFF	TGTGCCAGCAGGTGGAGACAAGGGGAAGCTTTCTTT
TRBJ1-4	-	TRBV18	-	CASSPREANEKLFF	TGTGCCAGCTCACCCAGGGAGGCTAATGAAAAACTGTTTTTT
TRBJ2-1	-	TRBV7-8	-	CASSYAGPREQFF	TGTGCCAGCAGCTACGCCGGGCCCAGGGAGCAGTTCTTC
TRBJ2-4	TRBD2	TRBV5-4	-	CASSLGSLAGGEAKNIQYF	TGTGCCAGCAGCTTGGGTTCCCTAGCGGGAGGGGAGGCCAAAAACATTCAGTACTTC
TRBJ1-5	TRBD1	TRBV7-9	-	CASSLMGQYSNQPQHF	TGTGCCAGCAGCTTAATGGGACAGTATAGCAATCAGCCCCAGCATTTT
TRBJ2-7	-	TRBV6-5	-	CASSRTAFTYEQYF	TGTGCCAGCAGTCGGACAGCGTTTACCTACGAGCAGTACTTC
TRBJ2-7	-	TRBV18	-	CASSPKGPSYEQYF	TGTGCCAGCTCACCAAAAGGGCCCTCCTACGAGCAGTACTTC
TRBJ1-1	TRBD1	TRBV9	once	CASSVGQGGVTEAFF	TGTGCCAGCAGCGTAGGGCAGGGGGGAGTCACTGAAGCTTTCTTT
TRBJ2-3	TRBD2	TRBV15	few	CATSELAGETDTQYF	TGTGCCACCAGCGAACTAGCGGGAGAGACAGATACGCAGTATTTT
TRBJ2-1	TRBD2	TRBV6-2/TRBV6-3	-	CASSYAASGSDEQFF	TGTGCCAGCAGTTACGCGGCTAGCGGGAGCGATGAGCAGTTCTTC
TRBJ2-7	TRBD1	TRBV18	once	CASSPSGGYEQYF	TGTGCCAGCTCACCATCAGGGGGATACGAGCAGTACTTC
TRBJ2-2	TRBD1	TRBV29-1	-	CSVADRGNTGELFF	TGCAGCGTTGCGGACAGGGGTAATACCGGGGAGCTGTTTTTT
TRBJ1-1	-	TRBV7-3	-	CASSLTPLGGNTEAFF	TGTGCCAGCAGCTTAACCCCATTGGGCGGAAACACTGAAGCTTTCTTT
TRBJ1-2	TRBD1	TRBV7-6	few	CASSPDRAANYGYTF	TGTGCCAGCAGCCCGGACAGGGCAGCTAACTATGGCTACACCTTC
TRBJ2-2	TRBD1	TRBV6-5	-	CASNRDRGNTGELFF	TGTGCCAGCAATAGGGACAGGGGGAACACCGGGGAGCTGTTTTTT
TRBJ2-7	-	TRBV5-8	-	CASIWSGLTYEQYF	TGTGCCAGCATCTGGTCGGGTTTGACCTACGAGCAGTACTTC
TRBJ2-1	TRBD2	TRBV6-2/TRBV6-3	few	CASSSRLAGGPSSYNEQFF	TGTGCCAGCAGTTCCCGACTAGCGGGAGGGCCTAGCTCCTACAATGAGCAGTTCTTC
TRBJ2-7	-	TRBV5-6	-	CASSLVSHYEQYF	TGTGCCAGCAGCTTGGTGTCCCACTACGAGCAGTACTTC
TRBJ1-6	TRBD1	TRBV5-1	once	CASGQGAGNSPLHF	TGCGCCAGCGGACAGGGGGCGGGTAATTCACCCCTCCACTTT
TRBJ2-1	TRBD1	TRBV30	-	CAWTRDRGYNEQFF	TGTGCCTGGACCCGGGACAGGGGGTACAATGAGCAGTTCTTC
TRBJ1-1	TRBD1	TRBV18	-	CASSPLGRGRAEAFF	TGTGCCAGCTCACCACTGGGCAGGGGGCGGGCTGAAGCTTTCTTT
TRBJ1-1	-	TRBV4-3	-	CASSQGGGGDTEAFF	TGCGCCAGCAGCCAAGGAGGGGGAGGAGACACTGAAGCTTTCTTT
TRBJ1-3	-	TRBV6-5	-	CASSYSAGDGNTIYF	TGTGCCAGCAGTTACTCGGCAGGGGATGGAAACACCATATATTTT
TRBJ2-3	TRBD1	TRBV29-1	-	CSVGQGTDTQYF	TGCAGCGTGGGACAGGGCACAGATACGCAGTATTTT
TRBJ1-5	-	TRBV28	-	CASSLLGGNQPQHF	TGTGCCAGCAGTTTGCTGGGGGGCAATCAGCCCCAGCATTTT
TRBJ2-7	TRBD2	TRBV11-3	-	CASSLEGLAPHYEQYF	TGTGCCAGCAGCTTAGAGGGACTAGCGCCACACTACGAGCAGTACTTC
TRBJ2-5	-	TRBV5-1	-	CASSLGGPAQETQYF	TGCGCCAGCAGCTTGGGTGGGCCGGCGCAAGAGACCCAGTACTTC
TRBJ1-2	TRBD1	TRBV5-1	-	CASSLGVQGAGNYGYTF	TGCGCCAGCAGCTTGGGAGTTCAGGGGGCAGGGAACTATGGCTACACCTTC
TRBJ1-4	-	TRBV28	once	CASSFTWHGGEKLFF	TGTGCCAGCAGTTTTACGTGGCACGGCGGGGAAAAACTGTTTTTT
TRBJ2-7	-	TRBV6-6	-	CASTDKGFSYEQYF	TGTGCCAGCACCGACAAGGGGTTTTCCTACGAGCAGTACTTC
TRBJ2-1	-	TRBV4-3	-	CASSQDWENEQFF	TGCGCCAGCAGCCAAGACTGGGAGAATGAGCAGTTCTTC
TRBJ2-4	TRBD1	TRBV27	-	CASSRDRADIQYF	TGTGCCAGCAGTAGGGACAGGGCTGACATTCAGTACTTC
TRBJ2-5	TRBD2	TRBV7-9	-	CASSLGRSSGLRETQYF	TGTGCCAGCAGCTTAGGAAGGTCTAGCGGGTTAAGAGAGACCCAGTACTTC